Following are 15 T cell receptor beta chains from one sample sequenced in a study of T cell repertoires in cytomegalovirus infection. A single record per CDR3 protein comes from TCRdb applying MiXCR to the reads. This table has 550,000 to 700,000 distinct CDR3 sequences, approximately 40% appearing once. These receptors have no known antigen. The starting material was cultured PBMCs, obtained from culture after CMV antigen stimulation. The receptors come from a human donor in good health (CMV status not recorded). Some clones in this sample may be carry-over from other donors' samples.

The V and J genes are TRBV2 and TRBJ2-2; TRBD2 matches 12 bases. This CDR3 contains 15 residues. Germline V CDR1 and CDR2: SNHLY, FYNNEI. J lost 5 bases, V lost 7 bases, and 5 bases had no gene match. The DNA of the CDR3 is TGTGCCAGCACTGGACTAGCGGGGCGGACCGGGGAGCTGTTTTTT. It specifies CASTGLAGRTGELFF.

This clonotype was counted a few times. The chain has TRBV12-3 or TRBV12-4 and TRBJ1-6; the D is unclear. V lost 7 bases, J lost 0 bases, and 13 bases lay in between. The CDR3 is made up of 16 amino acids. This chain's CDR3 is CASKGGQSSYNSPLHF. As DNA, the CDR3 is TGTGCCAGCAAAGGAGGTCAGAGCTCCTATAATTCACCCCTCCACTTT.

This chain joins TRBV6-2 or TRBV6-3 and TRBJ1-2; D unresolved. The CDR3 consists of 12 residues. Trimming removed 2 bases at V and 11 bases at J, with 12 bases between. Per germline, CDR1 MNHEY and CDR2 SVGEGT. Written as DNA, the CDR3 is TGTGCCAGCAGTTACCGATCGTTAGATTACACCTTC. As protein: CASSYRSLDYTF.

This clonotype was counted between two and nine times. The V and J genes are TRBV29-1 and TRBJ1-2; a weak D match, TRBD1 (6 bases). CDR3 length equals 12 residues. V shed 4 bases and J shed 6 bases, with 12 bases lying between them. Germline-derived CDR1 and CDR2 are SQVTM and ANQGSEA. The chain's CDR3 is CSVVQGTDGYTF. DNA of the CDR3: TGCAGCGTTGTTCAGGGGACGGATGGCTACACCTTC.

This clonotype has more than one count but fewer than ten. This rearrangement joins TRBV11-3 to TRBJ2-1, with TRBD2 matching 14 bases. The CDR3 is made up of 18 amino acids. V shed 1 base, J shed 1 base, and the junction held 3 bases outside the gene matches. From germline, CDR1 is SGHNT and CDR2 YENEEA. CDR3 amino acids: CASSLGLAGGRSYNEQFF. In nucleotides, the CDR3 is TGTGCCAGCAGCTTAGGACTAGCGGGAGGGAGATCCTACAATGAGCAGTTCTTC.

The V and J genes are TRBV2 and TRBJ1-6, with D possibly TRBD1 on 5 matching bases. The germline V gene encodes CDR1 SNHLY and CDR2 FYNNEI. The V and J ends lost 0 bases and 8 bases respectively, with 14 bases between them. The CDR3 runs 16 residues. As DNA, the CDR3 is TGTGCCAGCAGTGAAGCGGGGGGGGGTACCGATTCACCCCTCCACTTT. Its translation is CASSEAGGGTDSPLHF.

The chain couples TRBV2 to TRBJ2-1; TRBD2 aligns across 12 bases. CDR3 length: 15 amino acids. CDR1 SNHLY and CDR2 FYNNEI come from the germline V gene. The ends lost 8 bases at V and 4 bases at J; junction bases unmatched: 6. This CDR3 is CASRFGTSGYNEQFF. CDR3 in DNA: TGTGCCAGCCGGTTTGGGACTAGCGGGTACAATGAGCAGTTCTTC.

The CDR3: CASSLGQGDWYF. CDR3 bases: TGTGCCAGCAGCTTAGGGCAGGGTGATTGGTACTTC. The chain employs TRBV7-9 and TRBJ2-7; tentative D call: TRBD1 (5 bases). The CDR3 is 12 amino acids. Trimming left V 1 base short and J 12 bases short, with 13 bases between. The germline V gene encodes CDR1 SEHNR and CDR2 FQNEAQ (reference sequence).

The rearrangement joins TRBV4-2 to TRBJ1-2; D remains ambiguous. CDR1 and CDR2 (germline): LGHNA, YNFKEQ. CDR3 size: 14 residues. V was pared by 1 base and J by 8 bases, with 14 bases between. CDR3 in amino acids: CASSQVVIGSGYTF. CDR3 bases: TGTGCCAGCAGCCAAGTGGTAATAGGGAGCGGCTACACCTTC.

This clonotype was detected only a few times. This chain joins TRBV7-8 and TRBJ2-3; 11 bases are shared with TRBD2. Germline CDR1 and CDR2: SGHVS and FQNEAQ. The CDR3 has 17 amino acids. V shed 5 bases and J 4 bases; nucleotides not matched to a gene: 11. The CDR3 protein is CASSNGVIAGGPDTQYF. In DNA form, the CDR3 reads TGTGCCAGCAGCAATGGGGTTATAGCGGGGGGGCCAGATACGCAGTATTTT.

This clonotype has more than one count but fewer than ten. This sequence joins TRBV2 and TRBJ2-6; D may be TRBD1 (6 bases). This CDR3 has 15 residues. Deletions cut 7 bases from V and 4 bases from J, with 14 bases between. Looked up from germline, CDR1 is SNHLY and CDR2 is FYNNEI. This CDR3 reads CASTEQGDGANVLTF. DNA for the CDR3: TGTGCCAGCACCGAACAGGGCGACGGGGCCAACGTCCTGACTTTC.

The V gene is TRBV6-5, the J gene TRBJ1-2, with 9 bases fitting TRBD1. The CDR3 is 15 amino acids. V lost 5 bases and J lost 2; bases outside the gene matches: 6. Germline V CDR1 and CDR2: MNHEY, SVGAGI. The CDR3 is CASSGWDRENYGYTF. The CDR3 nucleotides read TGTGCCAGCAGTGGGTGGGACAGGGAGAACTATGGCTACACCTTC.

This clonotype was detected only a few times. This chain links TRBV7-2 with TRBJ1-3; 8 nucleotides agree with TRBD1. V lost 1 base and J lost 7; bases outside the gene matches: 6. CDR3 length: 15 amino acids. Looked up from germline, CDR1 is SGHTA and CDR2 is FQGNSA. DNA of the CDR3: TGTGCCAGCAGCTTAGTCCAGGGGGCGGATAACACCATATATTTT. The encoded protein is CASSLVQGADNTIYF.

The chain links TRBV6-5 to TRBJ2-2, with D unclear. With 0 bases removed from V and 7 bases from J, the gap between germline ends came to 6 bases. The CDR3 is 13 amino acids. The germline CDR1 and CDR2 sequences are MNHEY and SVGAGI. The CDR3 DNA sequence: TGTGCCAGCAGTTACTCCAGAGGCGGGGAGCTGTTTTTT. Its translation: CASSYSRGGELFF.

This CDR3 reads CASSSEDSGKQYF. CDR3 bases: TGTGCCAGCAGCTCGGAAGACAGTGGTAAGCAGTACTTC. The rearrangement joins TRBV7-2 to TRBJ2-7; D perhaps matches TRBD1 (5 bases). V lost 4 bases and J lost 8, with 15 bases in between. The CDR3 length is 13 residues. CDR1 is SGHTA and CDR2 is FQGNSA in the germline V gene.